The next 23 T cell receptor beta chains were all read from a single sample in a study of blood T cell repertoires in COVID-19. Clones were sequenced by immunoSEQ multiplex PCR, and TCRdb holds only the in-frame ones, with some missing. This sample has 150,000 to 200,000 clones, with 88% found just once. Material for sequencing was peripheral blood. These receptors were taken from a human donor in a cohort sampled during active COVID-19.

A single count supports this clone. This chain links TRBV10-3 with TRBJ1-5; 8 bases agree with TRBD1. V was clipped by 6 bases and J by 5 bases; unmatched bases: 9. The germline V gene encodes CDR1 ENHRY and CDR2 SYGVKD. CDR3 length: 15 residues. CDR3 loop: CAISPGQGSYQPQHF. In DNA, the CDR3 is TGTGCCATCAGCCCCGGACAGGGTTCGTATCAGCCCCAGCATTTT.

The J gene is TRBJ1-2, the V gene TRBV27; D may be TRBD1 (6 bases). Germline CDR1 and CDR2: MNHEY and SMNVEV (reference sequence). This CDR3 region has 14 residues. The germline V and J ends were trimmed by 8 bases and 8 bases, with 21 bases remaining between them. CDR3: CASGGGGLARGYTF. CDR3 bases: TGTGCCAGCGGAGGGGGGGGTTTGGCTCGGGGCTACACCTTC.

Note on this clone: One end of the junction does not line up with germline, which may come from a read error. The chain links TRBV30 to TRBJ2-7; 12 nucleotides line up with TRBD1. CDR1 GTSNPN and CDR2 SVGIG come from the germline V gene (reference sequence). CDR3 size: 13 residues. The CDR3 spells CAWRESRDRGPRF. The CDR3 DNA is TGTGCCTGGAGAGAGTCCCGGGACAGGGGGCCTCGCTTC.

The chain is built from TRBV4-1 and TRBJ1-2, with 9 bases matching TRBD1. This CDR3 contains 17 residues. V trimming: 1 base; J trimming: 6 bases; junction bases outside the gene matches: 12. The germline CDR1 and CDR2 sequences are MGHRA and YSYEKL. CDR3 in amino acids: CASSQGLSGTGRDGYTF. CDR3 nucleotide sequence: TGCGCCAGCAGCCAAGGGCTCTCCGGGACAGGGAGGGATGGCTACACCTTC.

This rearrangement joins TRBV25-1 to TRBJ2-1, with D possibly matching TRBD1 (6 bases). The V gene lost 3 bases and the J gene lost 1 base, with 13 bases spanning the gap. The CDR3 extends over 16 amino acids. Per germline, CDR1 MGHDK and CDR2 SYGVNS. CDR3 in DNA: TGTGCCAGCAGTGAGTCAGGGGTTAAGTCCTACAATGAGCAGTTCTTC. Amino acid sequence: CASSESGVKSYNEQFF.

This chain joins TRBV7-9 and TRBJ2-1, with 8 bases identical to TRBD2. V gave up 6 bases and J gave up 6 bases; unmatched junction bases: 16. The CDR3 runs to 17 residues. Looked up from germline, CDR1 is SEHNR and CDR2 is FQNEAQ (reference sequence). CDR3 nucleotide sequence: TGTGCCAGCAGTCCCCCTACCGGGACTAGGCACGGCAATGAGCAGTTCTTC. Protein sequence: CASSPPTGTRHGNEQFF.

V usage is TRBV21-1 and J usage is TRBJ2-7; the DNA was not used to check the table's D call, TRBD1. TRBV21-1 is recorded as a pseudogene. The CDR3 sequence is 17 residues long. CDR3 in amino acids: CASSTLLVGRHSYEQYF. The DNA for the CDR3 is TGTGCCAGCAGCACTCTTCTGGTGGGCAGGCACTCCTACGAGCAGTACTTC.

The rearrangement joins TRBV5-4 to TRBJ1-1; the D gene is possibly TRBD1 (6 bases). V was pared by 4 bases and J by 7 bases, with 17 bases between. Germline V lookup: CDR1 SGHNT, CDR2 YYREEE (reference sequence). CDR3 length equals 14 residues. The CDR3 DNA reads TGTGCCAGCAGCCCCGAACCAGGGGTTGTTGAAGCTTTCTTT. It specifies CASSPEPGVVEAFF.

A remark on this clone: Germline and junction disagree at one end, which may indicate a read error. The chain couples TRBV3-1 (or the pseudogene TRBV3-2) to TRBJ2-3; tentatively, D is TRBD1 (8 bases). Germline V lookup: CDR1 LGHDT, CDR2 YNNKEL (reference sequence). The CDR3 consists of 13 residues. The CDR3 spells CASSQGWDRSGEF. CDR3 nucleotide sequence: TGTGCCAGCAGCCAAGGGTGGGACAGGAGCGGGGAGTTT.

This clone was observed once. The CDR3 loop reads CASSAQTSGGENEQFF. CDR3 bases: TGTGCCAGCAGTGCCCAGACTAGCGGGGGGGAGAATGAGCAGTTCTTC. V usage is TRBV2 and J usage is TRBJ2-1; TRBD2 agrees at 14 bases. Trimming cost V 4 bases and J 7 bases; bases outside gene matches: 6. The CDR3 covers 16 residues. Germline lookup yields CDR1 SNHLY and CDR2 FYNNEI.

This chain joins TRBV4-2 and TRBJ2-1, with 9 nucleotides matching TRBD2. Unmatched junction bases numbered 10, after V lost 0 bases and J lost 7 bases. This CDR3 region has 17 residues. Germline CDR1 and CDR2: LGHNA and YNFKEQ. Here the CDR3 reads CASSQEGSGGSWNEQFF. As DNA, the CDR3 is TGTGCCAGCAGCCAAGAAGGGAGCGGGGGGTCATGGAATGAGCAGTTCTTC.

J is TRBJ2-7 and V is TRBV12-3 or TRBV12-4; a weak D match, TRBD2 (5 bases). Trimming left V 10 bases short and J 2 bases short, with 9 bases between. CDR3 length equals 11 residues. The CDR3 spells CATRGTYEQYF. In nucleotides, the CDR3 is TGTGCCACCCGGGGAACCTACGAGCAGTACTTC.

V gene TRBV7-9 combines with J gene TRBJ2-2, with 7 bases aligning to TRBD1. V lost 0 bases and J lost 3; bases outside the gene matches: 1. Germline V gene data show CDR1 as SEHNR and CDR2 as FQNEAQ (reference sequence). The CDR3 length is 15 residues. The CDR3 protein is CASSLAQGDTGELFF. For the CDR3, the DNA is TGTGCCAGCAGCTTAGCCCAGGGGGACACCGGGGAGCTGTTTTTT. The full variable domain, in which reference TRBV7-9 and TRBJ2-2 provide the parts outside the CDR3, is DTGVSQNPRHKITKRGQNVTFRCDPISEHNRLYWYRQTLGQGPEFLTYFQNEAQLEKSRLLSDRFSAERPKGSFSTLEIQRTEQGDSAMYLCASSLAQGDTGELFFGEGSRLTVL.

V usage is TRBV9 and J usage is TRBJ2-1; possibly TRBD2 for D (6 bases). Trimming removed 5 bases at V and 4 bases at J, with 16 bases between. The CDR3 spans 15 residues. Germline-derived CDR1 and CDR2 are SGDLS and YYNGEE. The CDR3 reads CASSLTGTPYNEQFF. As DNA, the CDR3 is TGTGCCAGCAGTTTGACCGGGACTCCTTACAATGAGCAGTTCTTC. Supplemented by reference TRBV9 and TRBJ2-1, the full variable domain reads DSGVTQTPKHLITATGQRVTLRCSPRSGDLSVYWYQQSLDQGLQFLIQYYNGEERAKGNILERFSAQQFPDLHSELNLSSLELGDSALYFCASSLTGTPYNEQFFGPGTRLTVL.

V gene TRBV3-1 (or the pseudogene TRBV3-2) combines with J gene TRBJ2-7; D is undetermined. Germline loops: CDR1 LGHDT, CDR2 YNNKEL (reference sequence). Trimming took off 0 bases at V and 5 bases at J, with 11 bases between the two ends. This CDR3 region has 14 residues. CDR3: CASSQDSRVNEQYF. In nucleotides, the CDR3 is TGTGCCAGCAGCCAAGATTCCCGGGTGAACGAGCAGTACTTC.

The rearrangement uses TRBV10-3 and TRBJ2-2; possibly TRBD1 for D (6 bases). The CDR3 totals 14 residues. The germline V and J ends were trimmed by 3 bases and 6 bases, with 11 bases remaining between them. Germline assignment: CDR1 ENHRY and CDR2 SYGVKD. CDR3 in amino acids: CAISEDRLAGELFF. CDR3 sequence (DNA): TGTGCCATCAGTGAAGACAGGCTGGCCGGGGAGCTGTTTTTT.

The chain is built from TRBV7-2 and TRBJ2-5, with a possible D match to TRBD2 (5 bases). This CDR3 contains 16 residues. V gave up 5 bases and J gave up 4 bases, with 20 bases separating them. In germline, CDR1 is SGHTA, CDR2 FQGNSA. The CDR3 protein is CASSPRVSGNAETQYF. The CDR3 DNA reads TGTGCCAGCAGCCCCCGGGTCTCCGGGAATGCAGAGACCCAGTACTTC.

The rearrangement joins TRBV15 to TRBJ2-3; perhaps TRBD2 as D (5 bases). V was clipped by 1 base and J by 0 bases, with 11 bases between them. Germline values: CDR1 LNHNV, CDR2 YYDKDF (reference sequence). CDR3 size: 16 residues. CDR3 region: CATSRGGSASTDTQYF. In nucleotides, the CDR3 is TGTGCCACCAGCAGAGGAGGTAGCGCGAGCACAGATACGCAGTATTTT.

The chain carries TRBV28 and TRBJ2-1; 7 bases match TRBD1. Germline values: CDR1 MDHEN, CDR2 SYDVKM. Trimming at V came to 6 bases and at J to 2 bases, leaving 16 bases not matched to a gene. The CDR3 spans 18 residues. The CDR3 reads CASRTGQQTPQTYNEQFF. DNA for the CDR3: TGTGCCAGCAGGACGGGACAGCAGACTCCGCAGACCTACAATGAGCAGTTCTTC.

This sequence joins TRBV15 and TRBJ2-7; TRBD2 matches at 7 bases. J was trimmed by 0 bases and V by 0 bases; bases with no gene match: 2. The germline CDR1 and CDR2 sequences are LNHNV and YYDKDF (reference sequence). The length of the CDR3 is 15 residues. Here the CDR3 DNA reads TGTGCCACCAGCAGAGATAGGACTAGCTCCTACGAGCAGTACTTC. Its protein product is CATSRDRTSSYEQYF.

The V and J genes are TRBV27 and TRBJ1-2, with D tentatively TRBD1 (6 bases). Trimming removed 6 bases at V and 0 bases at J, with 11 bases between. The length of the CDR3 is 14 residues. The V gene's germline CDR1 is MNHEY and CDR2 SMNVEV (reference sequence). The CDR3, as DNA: TGTGCCAGCAGCCCGGGACACCCTAACTATGGCTACACCTTC. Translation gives CASSPGHPNYGYTF.

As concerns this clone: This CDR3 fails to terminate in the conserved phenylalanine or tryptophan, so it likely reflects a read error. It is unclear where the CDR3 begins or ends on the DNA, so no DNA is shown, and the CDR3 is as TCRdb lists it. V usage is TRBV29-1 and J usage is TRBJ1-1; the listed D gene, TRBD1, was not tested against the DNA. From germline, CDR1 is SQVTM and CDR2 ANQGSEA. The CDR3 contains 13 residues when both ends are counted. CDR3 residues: CSGPQGNTEAWLR.

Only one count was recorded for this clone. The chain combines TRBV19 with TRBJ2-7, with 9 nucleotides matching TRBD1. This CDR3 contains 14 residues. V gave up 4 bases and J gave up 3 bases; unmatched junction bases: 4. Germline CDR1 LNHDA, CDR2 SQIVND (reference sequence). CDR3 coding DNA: TGTGCCAGTAGTACCGGGACAGGGCTCTACGAGCAGTACTTC. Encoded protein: CASSTGTGLYEQYF.